Detailed here is one T cell receptor (beta chain). What it binds is not known. Per sample, at least 5.5 micrograms of total RNA were extracted. The data are from a study of blood T cells in healthy people across ages. CDR3 length: 15 residues. The germline V gene has CDR1 MDHEN and CDR2 SYDVKM. V shed 3 bases, J shed 7 bases, and the junction held 10 bases outside the gene matches. Sample-barcoded 5' priming and a J-beta primer mix drove a second PCR of roughly 6 to 12 cycles. TCRdb called the 5' RACE reads again in MiXCR, with one record for every CDR3 protein. The repertoire includes hundreds of thousands of distinct CDR3 sequences, 43% of them detected once, and more than 20% sits in the top ten. Overall study results and limits: In older individuals, TCR beta diversity per million T cells was lower, falling roughly linearly with age.

The receptor comes from a woman aged 60-75 years in good health. The source material was blood. This rearrangement joins TRBV28 to TRBJ2-7, with TRBD2 matching over 9 bases. CDR3 DNA: TGTGCCAGCAGTTTGTCCTTAGCGGGAGAGAGGGAGCAGTACTTC. Amino acids: CASSLSLAGEREQYF.